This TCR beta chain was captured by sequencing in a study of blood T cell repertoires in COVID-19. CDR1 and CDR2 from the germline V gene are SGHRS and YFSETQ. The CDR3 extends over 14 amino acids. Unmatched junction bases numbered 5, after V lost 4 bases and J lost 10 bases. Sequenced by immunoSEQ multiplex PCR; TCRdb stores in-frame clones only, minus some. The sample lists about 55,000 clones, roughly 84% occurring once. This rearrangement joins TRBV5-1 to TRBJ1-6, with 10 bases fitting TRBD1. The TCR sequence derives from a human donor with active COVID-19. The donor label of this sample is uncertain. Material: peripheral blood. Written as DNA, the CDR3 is TGCGCCAGCAGCGGGGGACAGGGGAACTCACCCCTCCACTTT. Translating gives CASSGGQGNSPLHF.